These 25 T cell receptor beta chains share one sample of origin, sequenced in a study of blood T cells in healthy people across ages. Combining a sample-barcoded 5' primer with a J-beta primer mix, a second PCR ran for roughly 7 to 12 cycles. TCRdb re-called the 5' RACE reads with MiXCR, one entry per CDR3 protein. This sample has roughly 500,000 distinct CDR3 sequences, with around 24% found just once. The sample was also reused in another study, on T cells of mothers and their children.

Sequenced sample: blood. The origin of the receptors is a boy aged 5-17 years in good health.

For this clonotype: One end of the junction fails to match germline, which may point to a read error. This rearrangement joins TRBV5-1 to TRBJ2-2; D uncertain. Germline-derived CDR1 and CDR2 are SGHRS and YFSETQ. The CDR3 spans 16 residues. CDR3 region: CASGLGAWGNTGELFF. CDR3 bases: TGCGCCAGCGGCTTGGGTGCGTGGGGAAACACCGGGGAGCTGTTTTTT.

The CDR3 DNA reads as TGTGCCAGCAGCGTAGAGGGGGGTATGAACACTGAAGCTTTCTTT. This encodes CASSVEGGMNTEAFF. This chain links TRBV9 with TRBJ1-1, with D possibly matching TRBD1 (6 bases). The V and J ends lost 0 bases and 0 bases respectively, with 9 bases between them. The CDR3 is 15 residues long. Germline V lookup: CDR1 SGDLS, CDR2 YYNGEE.

This clonotype was counted between two and nine times. The V call is TRBV18, the J call TRBJ2-1; D unresolved. The assigned J gene may be wrong: the sequence end matches TRBJ2-5 better. Germline V gene data show CDR1 as KGHSH and CDR2 as LQKENI. This CDR3 region has 13 residues. CDR3 sequence (DNA): TGTGCCAGCTCACCATCCCTTGATGAGACCCAGTACTTC. Translating gives CASSPSLDETQYF.

This chain uses TRBV12-3 or TRBV12-4 with TRBJ1-1; no definite D call. The length of the CDR3 is 13 residues. Trimming pared 1 base from V and 5 bases from J, leaving 8 bases between. CDR3 amino acids: CASSLVERTEAFF. CDR3 coding DNA: TGTGCCAGCAGTTTAGTTGAGCGGACTGAAGCTTTCTTT.

The table lists this clonotype with a few counts. Its ends do not fully match the called genes, so a read error is possible. Here the CDR3 reads CASGLQLLYGYTF. CDR3 DNA sequence: TGTGCCAGCGGCTTACAGCTACTCTATGGCTACACCTTC. J is TRBJ1-2 and V is TRBV5-5; D call uncertain. The CDR3 has 13 amino acids. The germline V gene encodes CDR1 SGHKS and CDR2 YYEKEE (reference sequence).

A remark on this clonotype: One end of the junction is discordant with germline, which a read error may explain. The CDR3 reads CSGSQGTNHGYTF. For the CDR3, the DNA is TGCAGCGGGTCACAGGGGACTAACCATGGCTACACCTTC. V gene TRBV29-1 combines with J gene TRBJ1-2, with 7 bases that match TRBD1. The CDR3 has 13 amino acids. From germline, CDR1 is SQVTM and CDR2 ANQGSEA.

This chain links TRBV20-1 with TRBJ2-3, with D possibly matching TRBD1 (6 bases). The V end was cut by 3 bases, the J end by 2 bases, with 12 bases between. Germline V gives CDR1 DFQATT, CDR2 SNEGSKA (reference sequence). The CDR3 sequence is 14 residues long. DNA of the CDR3: TGCAGTGCTAGGGAACAGGGCTTCACAGATACGCAGTATTTT. Its translation is CSAREQGFTDTQYF.

In this sample, this clonotype turned up a few times. J is TRBJ2-5 and V is TRBV20-1, with unresolved D. Germline V gene data show CDR1 as DFQATT and CDR2 as SNEGSKA (reference sequence). CDR3 size: 11 residues. V lost 6 bases, J lost 4 bases, and 9 bases lay in between. This chain's CDR3 is CSASDRETQYF. DNA for the CDR3: TGCAGTGCCTCAGACCGAGAGACCCAGTACTTC.

As regards this clonotype: One end of the junction varies from germline; a read error may be responsible. This sequence joins TRBV5-1 and TRBJ2-3; D remains ambiguous. Germline values: CDR1 SGHRS, CDR2 YFSETQ. There are 13 residues in the CDR3. The CDR3 coding sequence is TGCGCCAGCAGCTTGGGGAGAACAGATGCGCAGTATTTT. It translates to CASSLGRTDAQYF. Variable domain in full (rest from reference TRBV5-1 and TRBJ2-3): KAGVTQTPRYLIKTRGQQVTLSCSPISGHRSVSWYQQTPGQGLQFLFEYFSETQRNKGNFPGRFSGRQFSNSRSEMNVSTLELGDSALYLCASSLGRTDAQYFGPGTRLTVL.

This rearrangement joins TRBV20-1 to TRBJ2-5, with TRBD2 matching 9 bases. This CDR3 has 14 residues. In germline, CDR1 is DFQATT, CDR2 SNEGSKA (reference sequence). V lost 6 bases to trimming and J lost 5 bases; unmatched junction nucleotides: 10. The CDR3 DNA sequence: TGCAGTGCCAGACTAGCGGTGCCGTGGGAGACCCAGTACTTC. Translating gives CSARLAVPWETQYF.

The rearrangement links TRBV5-4 to TRBJ2-7, with D unclear. Germline CDR1 and CDR2: SGHNT and YYREEE (reference sequence). With 0 bases removed from V and 3 bases from J, the gap between germline ends came to 10 bases. The CDR3 length is 14 residues. DNA for the CDR3: TGTGCCAGCAGCTTGGGTCCCGAGTTCTACGAGCAGTACTTC. As protein: CASSLGPEFYEQYF. The entire variable domain, with the rest obtained from reference TRBV5-4 and TRBJ2-7, is as follows: ETGVTQSPTHLIKTRGQQVTLRCSSQSGHNTVSWYQQALGQGPQFIFQYYREEENGRGNFPPRFSGLQFPNYSSELNVNALELDDSALYLCASSLGPEFYEQYFGPGTRLTVT.

Only a few counts were recorded for this clonotype. The rearrangement links TRBV5-1 to TRBJ2-7; no firm D call. This CDR3 spans 16 amino acids. CDR1 is SGHRS and CDR2 is YFSETQ in the germline V gene. Trimming pared 0 bases from V and 0 bases from J, leaving 13 bases between. The CDR3 nucleotides read TGCGCCAGCAGCTTGGAGTCAGGATATGTCTCCTACGAGCAGTACTTC. Encoded protein: CASSLESGYVSYEQYF.

The chain carries TRBV29-1 and TRBJ1-1; D call uncertain. The ends were cut back, 0 bases at V and 0 bases at J, with 2 bases in the middle. The germline V gene has CDR1 SQVTM and CDR2 ANQGSEA. The CDR3 totals 12 residues. DNA for the CDR3: TGCAGCGTTGAAGACATGAACACTGAAGCTTTCTTT. Protein sequence: CSVEDMNTEAFF. Full variable domain (rest looked up from reference TRBV29-1 and TRBJ1-1): SAVISQKPSRDICQRGTSLTIQCQVDSQVTMMFWYRQQPGQSLTLIATANQGSEATYESGFVIDKFPISRPNLTFSTLTVSNMSPEDSSIYLCSVEDMNTEAFFGQGTRLTVV.

This clonotype was counted at least ten times. V and J are TRBV6-5 and TRBJ1-2, with 10 bases lining up with TRBD1. Trimming cost V 6 bases and J 4 bases; bases outside gene matches: 2. Germline V gene sequence: CDR1 MNHEY, CDR2 SVGAGI. The CDR3 has 13 residues. DNA of the CDR3: TGTGCCAGCAGCCGGGACAGGGGCTATGGCTACACCTTC. As protein: CASSRDRGYGYTF.

This clonotype was observed at least ten times. The J gene is TRBJ2-5, the V gene TRBV14; D is ambiguous. Trimming removed 0 bases at V and 8 bases at J, with 10 bases between. The germline V gene has CDR1 SGHDN and CDR2 FVKESK. The CDR3 spans 13 residues. The CDR3 nucleotides are TGTGCCAGCAGCCAAGAACCCCGAGAAACCCAGTACTTC. It translates to CASSQEPRETQYF.

V and J are TRBV28 and TRBJ2-6, with D tentatively TRBD1 (6 bases). Germline CDR1 MDHEN, CDR2 SYDVKM. The CDR3 is 17 amino acids. V shed 0 bases and J shed 0 bases, with 9 bases lying between them. This CDR3 reads CASSLWTGTSGANVLTF. CDR3 DNA: TGTGCCAGCAGTTTATGGACAGGAACCTCTGGGGCCAACGTCCTGACTTTC.

This chain uses TRBV6-5 with TRBJ1-4; 9 nucleotides match TRBD1. J was trimmed by 2 bases and V by 3 bases; bases with no gene match: 10. This CDR3 has 18 amino acids. Germline CDR1 reads MNHEY; CDR2 reads SVGAGI. The CDR3: CASSYDGTGKRTNEKLFF. In DNA, the CDR3 is TGTGCCAGCAGTTATGACGGGACAGGGAAAAGGACTAATGAAAAACTGTTTTTT.

This clonotype was observed a handful of times. The chain links TRBV7-2 to TRBJ1-2, with D perhaps TRBD1 (5 bases). CDR3 length equals 15 residues. Deletions cut 1 base from V and 8 bases from J, with 17 bases between. Germline CDR1 reads SGHTA; CDR2 reads FQGNSA. The CDR3 sequence: CASSLVGTPIGGYTF. The CDR3 bases are TGTGCCAGCAGCTTAGTTGGGACTCCCATAGGGGGCTACACCTTC.

V usage is TRBV20-1 and J usage is TRBJ1-4, with a tentative D call TRBD1 (6 bases). V dropped 0 bases and J dropped 8 bases, with 16 bases sitting between them. The V gene's germline CDR1 is DFQATT and CDR2 SNEGSKA (reference sequence). The CDR3 sequence is 15 residues long. The CDR3 loop is CSARDSGTPTEKLFF. CDR3 DNA sequence: TGCAGTGCTAGAGATTCCGGGACACCAACAGAAAAACTGTTTTTT.

The chain is built from TRBV7-8 and TRBJ1-4, with TRBD1 matching 9 bases. CDR3 length equals 15 residues. Losses at the gene ends were 3 bases for V and 4 bases for J; bases not matched to a gene: 3. Germline V gene lookup returns CDR1 SGHVS and CDR2 FQNEAQ. This CDR3 reads CASSFTGGDNEKLFF. DNA of the CDR3: TGTGCCAGCAGCTTCACAGGGGGCGATAATGAAAAACTGTTTTTT. Based on the CDR3 plus reference TRBV7-8 and TRBJ1-4, the full variable domain is GAGVSQSPRYKVAKRGQDVALRCDPISGHVSLFWYQQALGQGPEFLTYFQNEAQLDKSGLPSDRFFAERPEGSVSTLKIQRTQQEDSAVYLCASSFTGGDNEKLFFGSGTQLSVL.

The rearrangement uses TRBV10-3 and TRBJ2-5; the D gene is possibly TRBD1 (5 bases). Gene TRBJ2-7 matches the end of the DNA better, so the J call may be wrong. The germline CDR1 and CDR2 sequences are ENHRY and SYGVKD. There are 15 residues in the CDR3. The chain's CDR3 is CAISEGAQIVYEQYF. The CDR3 DNA reads TGTGCCATCAGTGAGGGGGCCCAAATCGTCTACGAGCAGTACTTC.

This clonotype was picked up many times. V usage is TRBV4-3 and J usage is TRBJ2-3, with TRBD2 as a possible D gene (6 bases). Between the trimmed V and J ends, which lost 0 bases and 5 bases, there was a span of 12 bases. The CDR3 consists of 15 residues. Germline values: CDR1 LGHNA, CDR2 YSLEER. CDR3 region: CASSQDGTGLDTQYF. In DNA, the CDR3 is TGCGCCAGCAGCCAAGATGGGACGGGACTAGATACGCAGTATTTT.

This clonotype has a handful of counts. The V call is TRBV2, the J call TRBJ2-2; 9 bases fit TRBD2. V lost 3 bases to trimming and J lost 4 bases; unmatched junction nucleotides: 6. The germline gives CDR1 SNHLY, CDR2 FYNNEI. This CDR3 spans 16 amino acids. The CDR3 sequence: CASSETSGGSTGELFF. The DNA of the CDR3 is TGTGCCAGCAGTGAGACCAGCGGGGGGTCCACCGGGGAGCTGTTTTTT. Full variable domain (rest looked up from reference TRBV2 and TRBJ2-2): EPEVTQTPSHQVTQMGQEVILRCVPISNHLYFYWYRQILGQKVEFLVSFYNNEISEKSEIFDDQFSVERPDGSNFTLKIRSTKLEDSAMYFCASSETSGGSTGELFFGEGSRLTVL.

The rearrangement links TRBV28 to TRBJ1-1; D unclear. The germline CDR1 and CDR2 sequences are MDHEN and SYDVKM. The CDR3 is 13 amino acids. The ends were cut back, 6 bases at V and 5 bases at J, with 13 bases in the middle. CDR3 region: CASRPPIPTEAFF. CDR3 sequence (DNA): TGTGCCAGCAGACCGCCAATCCCGACTGAAGCTTTCTTT.

There are a few counts of this clonotype. The chain carries TRBV7-8 and TRBJ1-4; tentative D call: TRBD1 (5 bases). Germline values: CDR1 SGHVS, CDR2 FQNEAQ. The CDR3 consists of 13 residues. Trimming shortened V by 5 bases and J by 8 bases, and 12 bases separated the two germline ends. The CDR3 sequence: CASSPGAGEKLFF. The CDR3 DNA sequence: TGTGCCAGCAGCCCCGGGGCAGGAGAAAAACTGTTTTTT.